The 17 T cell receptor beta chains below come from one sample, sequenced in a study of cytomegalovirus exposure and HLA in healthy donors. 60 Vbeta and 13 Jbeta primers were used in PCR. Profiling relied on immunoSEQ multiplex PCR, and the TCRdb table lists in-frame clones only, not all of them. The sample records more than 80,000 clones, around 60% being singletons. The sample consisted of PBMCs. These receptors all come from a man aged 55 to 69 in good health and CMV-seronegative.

Here the CDR3 DNA reads TGCGCCAGCAGCTTAGGGACAGGGCCCGGAAACACCATATATTTT. Its translation: CASSLGTGPGNTIYF. The chain recombines TRBV5-1 with TRBJ1-3; the match to TRBD1 covers 9 bases. CDR1 SGHRS and CDR2 YFSETQ come from the germline V gene. The CDR3 loop spans 15 amino acids. The ends lost 2 bases at V and 4 bases at J; junction bases unmatched: 4.

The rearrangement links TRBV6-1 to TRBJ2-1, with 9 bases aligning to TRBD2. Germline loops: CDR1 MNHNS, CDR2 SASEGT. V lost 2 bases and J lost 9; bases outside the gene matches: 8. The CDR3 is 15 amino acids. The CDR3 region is CASSEQGTSISEQFF. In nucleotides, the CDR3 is TGTGCCAGCAGTGAACAAGGGACTAGCATCAGTGAGCAGTTCTTC.

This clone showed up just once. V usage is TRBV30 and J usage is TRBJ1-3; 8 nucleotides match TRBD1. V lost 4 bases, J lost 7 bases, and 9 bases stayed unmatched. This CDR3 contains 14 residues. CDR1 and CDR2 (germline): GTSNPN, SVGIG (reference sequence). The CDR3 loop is CAWKVRGLFNTIYF. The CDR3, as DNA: TGTGCCTGGAAAGTCAGGGGGCTATTTAACACCATATATTTT.

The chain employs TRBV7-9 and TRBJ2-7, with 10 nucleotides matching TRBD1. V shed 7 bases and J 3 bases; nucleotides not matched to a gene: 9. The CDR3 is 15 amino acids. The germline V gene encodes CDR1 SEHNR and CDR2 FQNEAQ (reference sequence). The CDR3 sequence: CASNNKGTGVYEQYF. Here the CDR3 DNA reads TGTGCCAGCAACAACAAAGGGACAGGGGTCTACGAGCAGTACTTC.

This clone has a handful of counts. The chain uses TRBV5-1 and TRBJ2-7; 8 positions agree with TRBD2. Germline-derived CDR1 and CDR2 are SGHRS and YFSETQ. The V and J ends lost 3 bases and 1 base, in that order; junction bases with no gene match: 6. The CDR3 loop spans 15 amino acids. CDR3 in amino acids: CASSWTGTRSYEQYF. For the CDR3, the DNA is TGCGCCAGCAGCTGGACCGGGACTAGATCCTACGAGCAGTACTTC.

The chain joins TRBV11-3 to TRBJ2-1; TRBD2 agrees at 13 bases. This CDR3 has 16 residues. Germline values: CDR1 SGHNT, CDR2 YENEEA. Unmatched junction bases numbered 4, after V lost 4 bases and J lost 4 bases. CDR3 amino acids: CASSSWTSGSYNEQFF. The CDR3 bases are TGTGCCAGCAGCTCATGGACTAGCGGGAGTTACAATGAGCAGTTCTTC.

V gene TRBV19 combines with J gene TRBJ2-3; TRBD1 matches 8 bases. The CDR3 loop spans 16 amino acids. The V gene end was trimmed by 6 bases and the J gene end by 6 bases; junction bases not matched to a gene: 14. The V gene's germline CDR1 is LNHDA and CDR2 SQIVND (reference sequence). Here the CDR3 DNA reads TGTGCCAGTAGGACAGGGGAGGATAGGGGGGCCGATACGCAGTATTTT. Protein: CASRTGEDRGADTQYF.

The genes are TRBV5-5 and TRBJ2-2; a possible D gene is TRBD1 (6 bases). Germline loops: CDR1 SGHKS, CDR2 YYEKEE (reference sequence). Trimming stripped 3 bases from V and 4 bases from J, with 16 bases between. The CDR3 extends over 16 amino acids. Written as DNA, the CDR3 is TGTGCCAGCAGCTCTCTTTCCGGGACATCCACCGGGGAGCTGTTTTTT. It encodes CASSSLSGTSTGELFF. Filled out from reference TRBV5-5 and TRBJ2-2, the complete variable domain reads DAGVTQSPTHLIKTRGQQVTLRCSPISGHKSVSWYQQVLGQGPQFIFQYYEKEERGRGNFPDRFSARQFPNYSSELNVNALLLGDSALYLCASSSLSGTSTGELFFGEGSRLTVL.

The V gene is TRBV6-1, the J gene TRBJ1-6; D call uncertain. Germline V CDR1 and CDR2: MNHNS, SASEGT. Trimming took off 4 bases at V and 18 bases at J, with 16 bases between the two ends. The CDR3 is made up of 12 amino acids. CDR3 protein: CASSAGSSAPHF. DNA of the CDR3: TGTGCCAGCAGTGCAGGCAGTTCGGCCCCCCACTTT.

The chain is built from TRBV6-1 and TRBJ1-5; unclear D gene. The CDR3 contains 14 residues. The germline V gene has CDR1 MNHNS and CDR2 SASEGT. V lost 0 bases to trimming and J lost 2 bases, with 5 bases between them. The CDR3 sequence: CASSEALGNQPQHF. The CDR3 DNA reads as TGTGCCAGCAGTGAAGCTTTAGGCAATCAGCCCCAGCATTTT.

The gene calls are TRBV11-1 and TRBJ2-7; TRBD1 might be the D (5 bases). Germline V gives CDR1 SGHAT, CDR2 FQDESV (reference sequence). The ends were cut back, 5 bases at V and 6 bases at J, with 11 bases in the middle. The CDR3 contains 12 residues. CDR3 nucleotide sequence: TGTGCCAGCAGCCCACCCACAGGCGAGCAGTACTTC. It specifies CASSPPTGEQYF.

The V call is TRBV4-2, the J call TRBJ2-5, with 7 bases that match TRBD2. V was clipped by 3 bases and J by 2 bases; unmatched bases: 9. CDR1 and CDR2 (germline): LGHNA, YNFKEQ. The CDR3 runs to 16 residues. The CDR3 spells CASSQAGTTLQETQYF. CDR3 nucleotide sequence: TGTGCCAGCAGCCAGGCCGGGACTACCTTACAAGAGACCCAGTACTTC.

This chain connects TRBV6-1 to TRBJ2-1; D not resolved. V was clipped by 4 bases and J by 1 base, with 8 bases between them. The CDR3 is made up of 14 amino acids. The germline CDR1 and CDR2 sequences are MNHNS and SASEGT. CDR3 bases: TGTGCCAGCAGTGTCTCCGCGTCCTACAATGAGCAGTTCTTC. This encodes CASSVSASYNEQFF.

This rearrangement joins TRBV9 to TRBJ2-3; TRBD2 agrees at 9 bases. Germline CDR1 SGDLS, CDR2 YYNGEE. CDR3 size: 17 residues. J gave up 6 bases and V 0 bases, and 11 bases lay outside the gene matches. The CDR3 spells CASSVATSGSMGDTQYF. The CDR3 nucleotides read TGTGCCAGCAGCGTAGCTACTAGCGGGTCTATGGGGGATACGCAGTATTTT.

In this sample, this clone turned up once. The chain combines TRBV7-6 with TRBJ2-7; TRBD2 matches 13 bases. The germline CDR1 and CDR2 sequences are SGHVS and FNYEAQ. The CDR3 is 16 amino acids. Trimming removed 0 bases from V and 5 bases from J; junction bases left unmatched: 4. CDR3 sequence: CASSLAWTSGSDEQYF. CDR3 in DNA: TGTGCCAGCAGCTTAGCCTGGACTAGCGGGAGCGACGAGCAGTACTTC.

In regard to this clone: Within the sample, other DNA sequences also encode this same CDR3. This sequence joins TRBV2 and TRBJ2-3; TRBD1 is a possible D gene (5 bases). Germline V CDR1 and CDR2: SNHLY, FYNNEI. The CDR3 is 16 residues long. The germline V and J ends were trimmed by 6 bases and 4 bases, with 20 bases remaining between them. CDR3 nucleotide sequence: TGTGCCAGCAGGAAAGAGACCCAGGGTATTTCAGATACGCAGTATTTT. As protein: CASRKETQGISDTQYF.

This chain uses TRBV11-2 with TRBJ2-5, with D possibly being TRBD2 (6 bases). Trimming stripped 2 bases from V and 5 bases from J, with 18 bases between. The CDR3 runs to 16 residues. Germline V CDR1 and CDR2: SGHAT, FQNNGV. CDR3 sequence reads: CASSLPRRGFGETQYF. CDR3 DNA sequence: TGTGCCAGCAGCTTACCCCGCCGGGGGTTTGGGGAGACCCAGTACTTC.